This T cell receptor beta chain originates from a study of T cell repertoires in ileal Crohn's disease. This clone was seen more than once but under ten times. No DNA is shown, since the ends of the CDR3 on it are uncertain; the CDR3 is the one TCRdb lists. The repertoire was sequenced with immunoSEQ multiplex PCR; TCRdb's copy has only in-frame clones and lacks some. Among fewer than 2,500 clones, under 80% were seen once, and the ten largest hold more than 9%. Including both end residues, the CDR3 is 14 amino acids long. The V gene's germline CDR1 is LNHNV and CDR2 YYDKDF (reference sequence). The receptor comes from an adult with Crohn's disease. V and J are TRBV15 and TRBJ1-1; TRBD1, the table's D call, was not compared with the DNA. The material sequenced was ileal tissue. CDR3: CATTLDKANTEAFF.